These 22 T cell receptor beta chains came from one sample sequenced in a study of T cell responses to AZD1222 COVID-19 vaccine. Sequenced by immunoSEQ multiplex PCR; TCRdb stores in-frame clones only, minus some. The sample lists about 140,000 clones; 85% to 90% were seen once. Sequenced material: peripheral blood, taken on day 0 of AZD1222 vaccination. The receptors stem from an adult in good health.

The rearrangement uses TRBV6-4 and TRBJ2-3; 11 bases are shared with TRBD2. Germline CDR1 and CDR2: MRHNA and SNTAGT. The CDR3 runs 14 residues. After removal of 4 bases from V and 8 bases from J, the junction contained 5 bases not matched to a gene. The CDR3 nucleotides read TGTGCCAGCAGTGGGCTAGCGGGAGGAGGTACGCAGTATTTT. As protein: CASSGLAGGGTQYF.

Only a few counts were recorded for this clone. This chain joins TRBV9 and TRBJ1-2, with 8 nucleotides matching TRBD1. In germline, CDR1 is SGDLS, CDR2 YYNGEE. CDR3 length: 14 residues. The V and J ends lost 2 bases and 3 bases, in that order; junction bases with no gene match: 3. The CDR3 protein is CASSVTGQDYGYTF. The CDR3 bases are TGTGCCAGCAGCGTTACGGGACAGGACTATGGCTACACCTTC.

This clone turned up a few times. The chain uses TRBV7-9 and TRBJ2-7, with no clear D. Deletions cut 6 bases from V and 0 bases from J, with 9 bases between. Germline V gives CDR1 SEHNR, CDR2 FQNEAQ (reference sequence). The CDR3 runs to 13 residues. The CDR3 DNA reads TGTGCCAGCAGTGCGTGGAGCTCCTACGAGCAGTACTTC. Amino acid sequence: CASSAWSSYEQYF. The full variable domain, completed using reference TRBV7-9 and TRBJ2-7, is DTGVSQNPRHKITKRGQNVTFRCDPISEHNRLYWYRQTLGQGPEFLTYFQNEAQLEKSRLLSDRFSAERPKGSFSTLEIQRTEQGDSAMYLCASSAWSSYEQYFGPGTRLTVT.

This chain links TRBV11-2 with TRBJ2-1; D ambiguous. The CDR3 consists of 13 residues. Germline V gene lookup returns CDR1 SGHAT and CDR2 FQNNGV. Trimming removed 4 bases from V and 12 bases from J, with 16 bases in between. CDR3 amino acids: CASSYPGGRVQFF. The CDR3 DNA reads TGTGCCAGCAGCTACCCGGGCGGAAGGGTGCAGTTCTTC.

The CDR3 reads CATQRNGAQGGRYGYTF. The CDR3 region has the DNA TGTGCCACCCAGCGAAATGGGGCCCAGGGAGGACGTTATGGCTACACCTTC. The V and J genes are TRBV19 and TRBJ1-2, with a tentative D call TRBD1 (5 bases). The CDR3 spans 17 residues. Trimming stripped 10 bases from V and 5 bases from J, with 29 bases between. Per the germline V gene, CDR1 is LNHDA and CDR2 is SQIVND (reference sequence).

V usage is TRBV21-1 and J usage is TRBJ2-7; TRBD2 is the table's D call, not checked against the DNA. TRBV21-1 counts as a pseudogene. The CDR3 is 14 amino acids. The chain's CDR3 is CASRERGFSYEQYF. DNA of the CDR3: TGTGCCAGCAGGGAACGAGGTTTCTCCTACGAGCAGTACTTC.

This sequence joins TRBV5-4 and TRBJ1-2; D perhaps matches TRBD1 (5 bases). The CDR3 contains 14 residues. Germline CDR1 reads SGHNT; CDR2 reads YYREEE (reference sequence). The V end lost 4 bases, the J end lost 4 bases, and 14 bases lay between the germline ends. CDR3 sequence: CASSPLAGSYGYTF. The CDR3 bases are TGTGCCAGCAGCCCCCTCGCAGGGAGCTATGGCTACACCTTC.

V usage is TRBV15 and J usage is TRBJ2-7; no clear D gene. The V end lost 0 bases, the J end lost 0 bases, and 6 bases lay between the germline ends. The CDR3 has 14 amino acids. Germline V CDR1 and CDR2: LNHNV, YYDKDF (reference sequence). This CDR3 is CATSRELSSYEQYF. The CDR3 nucleotides read TGTGCCACCAGCAGAGAACTGAGCTCCTACGAGCAGTACTTC.

This rearrangement joins TRBV9 to TRBJ2-1, with D maybe TRBD2 (5 bases). This CDR3 region has 14 residues. The V end lost 4 bases, the J end lost 7 bases, and 15 bases lay between the germline ends. Germline assignment: CDR1 SGDLS and CDR2 YYNGEE. The CDR3 spells CASSLRTVWNEQFF. The CDR3, as DNA: TGTGCCAGCAGCCTTAGGACTGTTTGGAATGAGCAGTTCTTC.

This chain uses TRBV5-1 with TRBJ1-5; perhaps TRBD1 as D (5 bases). The CDR3 consists of 15 residues. Germline CDR1 reads SGHRS; CDR2 reads YFSETQ. V dropped 4 bases and J dropped 1 base, with 12 bases sitting between them. The CDR3 DNA follows: TGCGCCAGCAGCCCTGGGGCGGGGAGCAATCAGCCCCAGCATTTT. Residues: CASSPGAGSNQPQHF.

The chain uses TRBV12-3 or TRBV12-4 and TRBJ1-6, with no clear D. Deletions cut 5 bases from V and 6 bases from J, with 8 bases between. The CDR3 runs to 13 residues. The CDR3 reads CASSPTGNSPLHF. As DNA, the CDR3 is TGTGCCAGCAGTCCTACGGGTAATTCACCCCTCCACTTT.

This chain links TRBV3-1 (or the pseudogene TRBV3-2) with TRBJ1-1; D is ambiguous. CDR3 size: 14 residues. The V end was cut by 1 base, the J end by 4 bases, with 10 bases between. Germline V gene data show CDR1 as LGHDT and CDR2 as YNNKEL (reference sequence). CDR3 protein: CASSQVLGITEAFF. As DNA, the CDR3 is TGTGCCAGCAGCCAAGTATTGGGGATCACTGAAGCTTTCTTT.

The rearrangement uses TRBV5-8 and TRBJ1-3; no clear D. CDR1 is SGHTS and CDR2 is YDEGEE in the germline V gene. The V and J ends lost 5 bases and 0 bases respectively, with 12 bases between them. The CDR3 contains 15 residues. The CDR3 DNA sequence: TGTGCCAGCAGTCCGACATTCCCCTCTGGAAACACCATATATTTT. It codes for CASSPTFPSGNTIYF.

This sequence joins TRBV5-1 and TRBJ2-1; 9 bases are a match to TRBD2. Germline CDR1 and CDR2: SGHRS and YFSETQ. Trimming at V came to 5 bases and at J to 0 bases, leaving 6 bases not matched to a gene. The CDR3 is 16 amino acids. This CDR3 reads CASRETSGSSYNEQFF. The DNA for the CDR3 is TGCGCCAGCAGGGAGACTAGCGGAAGCTCCTACAATGAGCAGTTCTTC. Full variable domain (rest looked up from reference TRBV5-1 and TRBJ2-1): KAGVTQTPRYLIKTRGQQVTLSCSPISGHRSVSWYQQTPGQGLQFLFEYFSETQRNKGNFPGRFSGRQFSNSRSEMNVSTLELGDSALYLCASRETSGSSYNEQFFGPGTRLTVL.

This rearrangement joins TRBV28 to TRBJ1-2; D remains unclear. Germline V gene sequence: CDR1 MDHEN, CDR2 SYDVKM. CDR3 size: 11 residues. Trimming took 5 bases from V and 1 from J, leaving 2 bases between them. The CDR3 is CASSLNYGYTF. The CDR3 DNA sequence: TGTGCCAGCAGTCTTAACTATGGCTACACCTTC.

In its sample, this clone was seen a few times. This chain joins TRBV7-3 and TRBJ2-1; TRBD2 agrees at 8 bases. The CDR3 sequence is 15 residues long. The junction had 13 bases not matched to a gene; V was cut back by 5 bases and J by 10 bases. The germline V gene encodes CDR1 SGHTA and CDR2 FQGTGA. The CDR3 DNA reads TGTGCCAGCAGCCCAGATGATTTAGCGGGAAGGGAGCAGTTCTTC. As protein: CASSPDDLAGREQFF.

This clone is judged medium-sized. The chain has TRBV24-1 and TRBJ2-5; 7 positions match TRBD1. Losses at the gene ends were 5 bases for V and 2 bases for J; bases not matched to a gene: 13. Germline lookup yields CDR1 KGHDR and CDR2 SFDVKD. The length of the CDR3 is 17 residues. The CDR3 coding sequence is TGTGCCACCAGTGGTAACTCGGACAGGCTTCATCAAGAGACCCAGTACTTC. It is translated as CATSGNSDRLHQETQYF.

This chain uses TRBV3-1 (or the pseudogene TRBV3-2) with TRBJ2-6, with D perhaps matching TRBD2 (5 bases). This CDR3 has 14 residues. V lost 4 bases, J lost 1 base, and 5 bases lay in between. Germline V gives CDR1 LGHDT, CDR2 YNNKEL (reference sequence). This chain's CDR3 is CASSLASGANVLTF. In nucleotides, the CDR3 is TGTGCCAGCAGCCTAGCGTCTGGGGCCAACGTCCTGACTTTC.

The chain couples TRBV18 to TRBJ2-2; no definite D call. Germline values: CDR1 KGHSH, CDR2 LQKENI. The CDR3 is made up of 13 amino acids. Trimming stripped 2 bases from V and 3 bases from J, with 4 bases between. Written as DNA, the CDR3 is TGTGCCAGCTCACCAGTCCACACCGGGGAGCTGTTTTTT. It specifies CASSPVHTGELFF. The whole variable domain, remainder taken from reference TRBV18 and TRBJ2-2, is NAGVMQNPRHLVRRRGQEARLRCSPMKGHSHVYWYRQLPEEGLKFMVYLQKENIIDESGMPKERFSAEFPKEGPSILRIQQVVRGDSAAYFCASSPVHTGELFFGEGSRLTVL.

V gene TRBV7-2 combines with J gene TRBJ2-5; D gene uncertain. Germline values: CDR1 SGHTA, CDR2 FQGNSA. The ends were cut back, 0 bases at V and 4 bases at J, with 9 bases in the middle. CDR3 length: 14 amino acids. In DNA, the CDR3 is TGTGCCAGCAGCTTAGCTAGGGTCGCAGAGACCCAGTACTTC. Its translation is CASSLARVAETQYF.

The rearrangement links TRBV19 to TRBJ2-2; TRBD1 aligns across 9 bases. V shed 3 bases, J shed 7 bases, and the junction held 9 bases outside the gene matches. Looked up from germline, CDR1 is LNHDA and CDR2 is SQIVND (reference sequence). The CDR3 runs 16 residues. The CDR3 nucleotides read TGTGCCAGTAGTATTGGTGGGACAGGGTCTTTCGGGGAGCTGTTTTTT. Amino acids: CASSIGGTGSFGELFF.

V is TRBV7-9 and J is TRBJ2-7, with 10 bases matching TRBD2. Germline V gene data show CDR1 as SEHNR and CDR2 as FQNEAQ (reference sequence). CDR3 size: 16 residues. J lost 7 bases, V lost 5 bases, and 14 bases had no gene match. The CDR3 DNA follows: TGTGCCAGCAGCATAGTCGCGGGACTAGCGACAAGAGAGCAGTACTTC. Translating it yields CASSIVAGLATREQYF.